The 31 T cell receptor beta chains reported below all come from one sample, sequenced in a study of identical twins (dated by TCRdb to between 2015 and 2016). Libraries were constructed by 5' RACE. TCRdb names Illumina HiSeq 2000 as the instrument used. TCRdb passed the public sequencing reads through fastp at Q25 and MiXCR, retaining productive beta sequences. Merged by CDR3 protein, the rows form single entries marked with the most common genes and DNA. This sample comprises 1.5 million or so distinct CDR3 sequences, around 29% of them detected only once. The ten biggest clones cover approximately 0.25% of the sample. The specimen sequenced was cord blood. These TCRs come from a newborn girl in good health.

The rearrangement joins TRBV3-1 to TRBJ1-2; no firm D call. The CDR3 sequence is 15 residues long. The germline V gene encodes CDR1 LGHDT and CDR2 YNNKEL (reference sequence). The V end was cut by 1 base, the J end by 2 bases, with 11 bases between. In DNA, the CDR3 is TGTGCCAGCAGCCAAGTCTACAGCCCAAACTATGGCTACACCTTC. It yields the protein CASSQVYSPNYGYTF.

The rearrangement uses TRBV19 and TRBJ2-3; D remains unclear. Germline-derived CDR1 and CDR2 are LNHDA and SQIVND (reference sequence). This CDR3 region has 14 residues. Deletions cut 10 bases from V and 0 bases from J, with 14 bases between. The CDR3 nucleotides read TGTGCCACCACCCAAGGCCCCAGCACAGATACGCAGTATTTT. This sequence encodes CATTQGPSTDTQYF.

The V and J genes are TRBV19 and TRBJ2-7; D not certain. In germline, CDR1 is LNHDA, CDR2 SQIVND (reference sequence). The CDR3 sequence is 13 residues long. V lost 6 bases and J 0 bases, leaving 9 bases between the germline ends. In DNA form, the CDR3 reads TGTGCCAGTAGCTGGACCCACTCCTACGAGCAGTACTTC. As protein: CASSWTHSYEQYF.

The chain carries TRBV5-1 and TRBJ2-7; unclear D gene. Judging by the DNA end, TRBJ2-5 fits better; the J call may be wrong. Germline V gene data show CDR1 as SGHRS and CDR2 as YFSETQ. This CDR3 has 12 amino acids. The CDR3 loop is CASSLEVKTQYF. The CDR3 DNA is TGCGCCAGCAGCTTGGAAGTCAAGACCCAGTACTTC.

This clonotype was observed a handful of times. The J gene is TRBJ2-5, the V gene TRBV20-1, with 10 bases lining up with TRBD2. Trimming took 4 bases from V and 4 from J; bases not matched to a gene: 6. This CDR3 is built from 14 residues. Germline V CDR1 and CDR2: DFQATT, SNEGSKA (reference sequence). The CDR3 loop reads CSANPRTSGETQYF. The CDR3 region has the DNA TGCAGTGCTAATCCCCGGACTAGCGGAGAGACCCAGTACTTC.

The table lists this clonotype with many counts. The CDR3 spells CATSDLSNSYNEQFF. The CDR3 coding sequence is TGTGCCACCAGTGATTTGTCCAACTCCTACAATGAGCAGTTCTTC. The chain is built from TRBV24-1 and TRBJ2-1; D remains unclear. V was shortened by 0 bases and J by 0 bases, with 5 bases between the two germline ends. The CDR3 covers 15 residues. Looked up from germline, CDR1 is KGHDR and CDR2 is SFDVKD.

The chain recombines TRBV4-2 with TRBJ2-1; D remains ambiguous. V was cut by 3 bases and J by 1 base, with 19 bases left in between. Germline loops: CDR1 LGHNA, CDR2 YNFKEQ. The CDR3 totals 18 residues. CDR3 DNA: TGTGCCAGCAGCCACGATCCCGCCCGGGCCGCTTCCTACAATGAGCAGTTCTTC. This gives the protein CASSHDPARAASYNEQFF.

The table lists this clonotype with a few counts. V usage is TRBV7-2 and J usage is TRBJ1-6; D is uncertain. Per germline, CDR1 SGHTA and CDR2 FQGNSA. The CDR3 totals 13 residues. Trimming shortened V by 5 bases and J by 11 bases, and 13 bases separated the two germline ends. CDR3 nucleotide sequence: TGTGCCAGCAGCCCGGGGAGGCAGGCACCCCTCCACTTT. This codes for CASSPGRQAPLHF.

This clonotype has just a few counts. V usage is TRBV27 and J usage is TRBJ1-6, with D possibly TRBD1 on 6 matching bases. Deletions cut 1 base from V and 0 bases from J, with 16 bases between. Germline CDR1 and CDR2: MNHEY and SMNVEV (reference sequence). The CDR3 consists of 19 residues. The CDR3 loop reads CASSLYTPRTVSYNSPLHF. The CDR3 DNA reads TGTGCCAGCAGTTTATATACCCCGCGGACAGTCTCCTATAATTCACCCCTCCACTTT.

The chain combines TRBV5-1 with TRBJ2-7; D remains unclear. The V end was cut by 3 bases, the J end by 2 bases, with 18 bases between. CDR1 and CDR2 from the germline V gene are SGHRS and YFSETQ. The CDR3 is made up of 16 amino acids. The DNA for the CDR3 is TGCGCCAGCAGCTGGCCCAATCTAACGGATCCCTACGAGCAGTACTTC. The encoded protein is CASSWPNLTDPYEQYF.

The chain recombines TRBV20-1 with TRBJ1-1; 7 positions agree with TRBD1. The CDR3 is 14 residues long. CDR1 and CDR2 (germline): DFQATT, SNEGSKA (reference sequence). V dropped 6 bases and J dropped 8; count of bases not matched to a gene: 15. Here the CDR3 DNA reads TGCAGTGCCAGGGGGGCAGGCAGAGGCGGGGAAGCTTTCTTT. Its protein is CSARGAGRGGEAFF.

The rearrangement joins TRBV18 to TRBJ1-6; D might be TRBD1 (5 bases). Germline V lookup: CDR1 KGHSH, CDR2 LQKENI. With 2 bases removed from V and 10 bases from J, the gap between germline ends came to 15 bases. This CDR3 has 15 residues. The CDR3 DNA is TGTGCCAGCTCACCATCGGAGGGGAGAGGCTCACCCCTCCACTTT. Translating gives CASSPSEGRGSPLHF.

The chain couples TRBV24-1 to TRBJ2-3; tentatively, D is TRBD1 or TRBD2 (5 bases each). CDR3 size: 13 residues. V was trimmed by 0 bases and J by 5 bases, leaving 5 bases between them. Germline loops: CDR1 KGHDR, CDR2 SFDVKD. CDR3 sequence (DNA): TGTGCCACCAGTGATTTGGGGGGAGATACGCAGTATTTT. Its protein is CATSDLGGDTQYF.

This clonotype was counted a few times. This chain connects TRBV2 to TRBJ2-4; D is undetermined. The CDR3 covers 15 residues. The V and J ends lost 4 bases and 2 bases respectively, with 12 bases between them. The germline gives CDR1 SNHLY, CDR2 FYNNEI. The CDR3 protein is CASSVDRSTKNIQYF. The CDR3 nucleotides read TGTGCCAGCAGTGTGGACCGGTCCACCAAAAACATTCAGTACTTC.

Concerning this clonotype: A much larger clone lies a single base off, so this may be a read error. The chain employs TRBV9 and TRBJ2-3, with TRBD2 matching over 7 bases. Germline CDR1 reads SGDLS; CDR2 reads YYNGEE. The CDR3 is 15 amino acids. Germline trimming cut 3 bases from V and 3 bases from J; bases unmatched to any gene: 7. This CDR3 is CASSGEGGRTDTQYF. The CDR3 DNA is TGTGCCAGCAGCGGAGAGGGCGGGAGAACAGATACGCAGTATTTT.

The sample holds a few counts of this clonotype. This rearrangement joins TRBV20-1 to TRBJ2-7; no clear D gene. The tail of the sequence fits TRBJ2-5 better, so the J call may be wrong. CDR1 is DFQATT and CDR2 is SNEGSKA in the germline V gene (reference sequence). The CDR3 runs 13 residues. CDR3 in amino acids: CSALPLTQETQYF. The CDR3 DNA reads TGCAGTGCTCTCCCCCTCACCCAAGAGACCCAGTACTTC.

The chain links TRBV6-4 to TRBJ2-1, with D maybe TRBD2 (6 bases). CDR3 length: 15 residues. CDR1 and CDR2 (germline): MRHNA, SNTAGT. Trimming cost V 0 bases and J 5 bases, with 11 bases left between them. The CDR3 is CASSDSLASHNEQFF. In DNA, the CDR3 is TGTGCCAGCAGTGACTCGCTAGCGAGTCACAATGAGCAGTTCTTC.

This chain connects TRBV10-3 to TRBJ1-3; D gene uncertain. CDR1 ENHRY and CDR2 SYGVKD come from the germline V gene. CDR3 length: 15 residues. V was shortened by 0 bases and J by 0 bases, with 6 bases between the two germline ends. CDR3 in DNA: TGTGCCATCAGTGAGTCGGGCATCTCTGGAAACACCATATATTTT. As protein: CAISESGISGNTIYF.

Ten or more counts support this clonotype. V is TRBV29-1 and J is TRBJ2-3; 9 nucleotides match TRBD1. The CDR3 has 14 amino acids. Germline V CDR1 and CDR2: SQVTM, ANQGSEA. The ends lost 3 bases at V and 5 bases at J; junction bases unmatched: 6. CDR3 sequence reads: CSVERTGEGDTQYF. CDR3 nucleotide sequence: TGCAGCGTTGAGCGGACAGGGGAAGGAGATACGCAGTATTTT.

This clonotype was counted once. The gene calls are TRBV7-9 and TRBJ1-1; unclear D gene. Germline V gives CDR1 SEHNR, CDR2 FQNEAQ (reference sequence). The CDR3 runs 14 residues. Trimming stripped 2 bases from V and 0 bases from J, with 7 bases between. The CDR3 protein is CASSLIMMNTEAFF. The CDR3, as DNA: TGTGCCAGCAGCTTAATCATGATGAACACTGAAGCTTTCTTT. Together with reference TRBV7-9 and TRBJ1-1, the CDR3 gives the full variable domain: DTGVSQNPRHKITKRGQNVTFRCDPISEHNRLYWYRQTLGQGPEFLTYFQNEAQLEKSRLLSDRFSAERPKGSFSTLEIQRTEQGDSAMYLCASSLIMMNTEAFFGQGTRLTVV.

The chain links TRBV7-2 to TRBJ1-2, with unresolved D. V lost 1 base and J lost 3, with 18 bases in between. The V gene's germline CDR1 is SGHTA and CDR2 FQGNSA. This CDR3 has 17 amino acids. The CDR3 DNA is TGTGCCAGCAGCTTAGAGCCGCAGGTCGTTAGTTACTATGGCTACACCTTC. This sequence encodes CASSLEPQVVSYYGYTF.

This clonotype was observed a handful of times. This chain connects TRBV12-3 or TRBV12-4 to TRBJ1-5; 8 nucleotides match TRBD1. With V trimmed by 6 bases and J by 1 base, 5 bases remained unmatched. This CDR3 is built from 15 residues. For the CDR3, the DNA is TGTGCCAGCAGGTATAGGACAGGGAGCAATCAGCCCCAGCATTTT. This codes for CASRYRTGSNQPQHF.

The V call is TRBV5-1, the J call TRBJ1-6; D gene unclear. The germline V and J ends were trimmed by 4 bases and 7 bases, with 9 bases remaining between them. This CDR3 contains 13 residues. The germline V gene has CDR1 SGHRS and CDR2 YFSETQ. The DNA for the CDR3 is TGCGCCAGCAGCCCGGAGCGGAATTCACCCCTCCACTTT. This codes for CASSPERNSPLHF.

With regard to this clonotype: A much larger clone is a single base away; this may be a read error. This rearrangement joins TRBV11-2 to TRBJ2-7, with TRBD2 identical over 10 bases. Germline V lookup: CDR1 SGHAT, CDR2 FQNNGV. J was trimmed by 6 bases and V by 3 bases; bases with no gene match: 5. The CDR3 contains 14 residues. The CDR3 nucleotides are TGTGCCAGCAGCTTTTGGACTAGCGGCTGCGAGCAGTACTTC. Protein product: CASSFWTSGCEQYF. Filled out from reference TRBV11-2 and TRBJ2-7, the complete variable domain reads EAGVAQSPRYKIIEKRQSVAFWCNPISGHATLYWYQQILGQGPKLLIQFQNNGVVDDSQLPKDRFSAERLKGVDSTLKIQPAKLEDSAVYLCASSFWTSGCEQYFGPGTRLTVT.

As regards this clonotype: The limits of the CDR3 on the DNA are not certain, so only TCRdb's listed CDR3 is given. The gene calls are TRBV21-1 and TRBJ2-5; no check of the table's D call, TRBD1, against the DNA was made. TRBV21-1 is reported as a pseudogene. The CDR3 is 16 residues long, counting both termini. The CDR3 is CASSKVGAGTQETQYF.

This clonotype has just a few counts. This chain links TRBV5-1 with TRBJ2-7; tentative D call: TRBD1 (6 bases). The germline V and J ends were trimmed by 4 bases and 3 bases, with 17 bases remaining between them. This CDR3 region has 15 residues. Germline V gene data show CDR1 as SGHRS and CDR2 as YFSETQ. CDR3 region: CASSPGHRFDYEQYF. The CDR3 DNA is TGCGCCAGCAGCCCGGGACACAGGTTTGACTACGAGCAGTACTTC.

The CDR3 reads CASSLLAGGPPYNEQFF. The CDR3 DNA follows: TGTGCCAGCAGCTTATTGGCGGGAGGGCCACCCTACAATGAGCAGTTCTTC. This chain connects TRBV7-8 to TRBJ2-1; 9 positions agree with TRBD2. J gave up 2 bases and V 2 bases, and 7 bases lay outside the gene matches. CDR1 SGHVS and CDR2 FQNEAQ come from the germline V gene. This CDR3 is built from 17 residues.

The chain carries TRBV6-2 or TRBV6-3 and TRBJ2-3; no definite D call. The V gene's germline CDR1 is MNHEY and CDR2 SVGEGT. The CDR3 consists of 15 residues. The V end lost 7 bases, the J end lost 4 bases, and 18 bases lay between the germline ends. In DNA form, the CDR3 reads TGTGCCAGCACTCCTTTCAGGTTGAGTCCAGATACGCAGTATTTT. It yields the protein CASTPFRLSPDTQYF.

In its sample, this clonotype was seen a few times. The chain joins TRBV27 to TRBJ2-7; D possibly matches TRBD1 or TRBD2 (5 bases each). With 7 bases removed from V and 0 bases from J, the gap between germline ends came to 25 bases. The V gene's germline CDR1 is MNHEY and CDR2 SMNVEV (reference sequence). CDR3 length: 18 amino acids. The CDR3 protein is CASNRLPGPLRGSYEQYF. The DNA of the CDR3 is TGTGCCAGCAACCGACTACCGGGCCCCCTTAGGGGCTCCTACGAGCAGTACTTC.

The rearrangement joins TRBV6-5 to TRBJ1-1; 7 bases line up with TRBD1. V trimming: 6 bases; J trimming: 1 base; junction bases outside the gene matches: 5. Germline V gene sequence: CDR1 MNHEY, CDR2 SVGAGI. CDR3 length: 14 amino acids. The CDR3, as DNA: TGTGCCAGCAGGGTCAGGGGGGGGAACACTGAAGCTTTCTTT. It codes for CASRVRGGNTEAFF.

The genes are TRBV28 and TRBJ2-7, with 7 bases identical to TRBD1. CDR3 length: 14 residues. Germline V CDR1 and CDR2: MDHEN, SYDVKM. Trimming at V came to 3 bases and at J to 4 bases, leaving 6 bases not matched to a gene. Here the CDR3 reads CASSLDRRGYEQYF. The CDR3, as DNA: TGTGCCAGCAGTTTGGACAGGAGAGGGTACGAGCAGTACTTC. Variable domain in full (rest from reference TRBV28 and TRBJ2-7): DVKVTQSSRYLVKRTGEKVFLECVQDMDHENMFWYRQDPGLGLRLIYFSYDVKMKEKGDIPEGYSVSREKKERFSLILESASTNQTSMYLCASSLDRRGYEQYFGPGTRLTVT.